The clone carrying this T cell receptor beta chain has a single count. This entry is derived from a study of somatic mutations in cytotoxic T cells in rheumatoid arthritis. Across the study: Before any treatment began, more than 25 ml EDTA peripheral blood was collected from patients right after diagnosis. In some cases, T-cell populations stained with V beta antibodies were flow-sorted at nearly 100% purity, and these included V beta1+ cells sequenced for TCRB.

In the original workflow: Matches to published virus-specific TCRB sequences were rare among patient CD8+ clones larger than 1%. This table comes from immunoSEQ multiplex PCR, and its TCRdb copy is limited to in-frame clones, with some not included. V and J calls plus clone size are reproduced from that table; the DNA served to infer D and trimming. The repertoire holds about 15,000 clones, with 65% to 75% as singletons. The CDR3 has 13 amino acids. Germline V CDR1 and CDR2: SGHDT, YYEEEE. The ends were cut back, 2 bases at V and 0 bases at J, with 3 bases in the middle. The V gene is TRBV5-6, the J gene TRBJ2-1, with unresolved D. The sequence was collected from an adult with rheumatoid arthritis. The sample taken for sequencing was CD8+ T cells sorted from blood. This CDR3 is CASSLTSYNEQFF. CDR3 in DNA: TGTGCCAGCAGCTTAACCTCCTACAATGAGCAGTTCTTC.